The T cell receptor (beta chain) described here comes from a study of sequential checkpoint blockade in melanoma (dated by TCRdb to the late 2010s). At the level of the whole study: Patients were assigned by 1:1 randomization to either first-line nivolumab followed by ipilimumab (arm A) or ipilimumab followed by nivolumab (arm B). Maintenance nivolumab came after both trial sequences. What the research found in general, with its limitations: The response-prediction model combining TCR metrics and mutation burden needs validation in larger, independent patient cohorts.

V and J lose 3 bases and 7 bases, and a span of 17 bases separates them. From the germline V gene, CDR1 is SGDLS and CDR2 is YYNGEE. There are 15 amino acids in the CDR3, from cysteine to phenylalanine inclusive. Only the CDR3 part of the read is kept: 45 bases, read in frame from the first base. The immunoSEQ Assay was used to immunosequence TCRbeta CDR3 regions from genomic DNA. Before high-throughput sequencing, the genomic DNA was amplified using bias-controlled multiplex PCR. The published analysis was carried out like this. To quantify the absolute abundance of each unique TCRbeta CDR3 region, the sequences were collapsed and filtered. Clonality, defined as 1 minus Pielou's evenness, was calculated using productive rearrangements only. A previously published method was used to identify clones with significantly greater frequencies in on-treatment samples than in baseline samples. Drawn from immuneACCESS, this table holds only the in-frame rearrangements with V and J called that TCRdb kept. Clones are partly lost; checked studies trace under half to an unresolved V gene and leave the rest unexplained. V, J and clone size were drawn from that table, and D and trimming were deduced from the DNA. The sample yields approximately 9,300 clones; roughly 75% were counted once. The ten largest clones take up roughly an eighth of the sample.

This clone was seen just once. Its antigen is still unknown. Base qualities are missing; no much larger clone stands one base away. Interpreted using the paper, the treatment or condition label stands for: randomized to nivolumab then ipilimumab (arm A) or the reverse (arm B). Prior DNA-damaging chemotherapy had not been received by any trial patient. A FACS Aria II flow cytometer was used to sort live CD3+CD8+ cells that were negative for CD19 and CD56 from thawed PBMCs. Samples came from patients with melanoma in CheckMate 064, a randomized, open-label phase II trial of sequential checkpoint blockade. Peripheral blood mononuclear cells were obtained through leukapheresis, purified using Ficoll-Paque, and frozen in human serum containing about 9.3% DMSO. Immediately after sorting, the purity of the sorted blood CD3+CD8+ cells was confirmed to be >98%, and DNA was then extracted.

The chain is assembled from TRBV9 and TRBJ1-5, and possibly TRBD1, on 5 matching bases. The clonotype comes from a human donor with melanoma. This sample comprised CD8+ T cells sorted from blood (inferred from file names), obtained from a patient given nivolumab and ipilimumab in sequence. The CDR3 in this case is CASSAREGVGQPQHF. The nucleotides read TGTGCCAGCAGCGCACGAGAAGGGGTGGGGCAGCCCCAGCATTTT. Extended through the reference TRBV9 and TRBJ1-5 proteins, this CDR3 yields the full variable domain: DSGVTQTPKHLITATGQRVTLRCSPRSGDLSVYWYQQSLDQGLQFLIQYYNGEERAKGNILERFSAQQFPDLHSELNLSSLELGDSALYFCASSAREGVGQPQHFGDGTRLSIL.